This is a list of T cell receptor beta chains from one sample in a study of blood T cells in healthy people across ages. TCRdb called the 5' RACE reads again in MiXCR, with one record for every CDR3 protein. Among hundreds of thousands of distinct CDR3 sequences listed, roughly 64% were seen once. The sample comprised blood. These receptors all stem from a man aged 25 to 40 in good health. CDR3s include the opening cysteine and the closing phenylalanine or tryptophan. D genes are given only for firm matches. The listing skips clone size in some rows; elsewhere it reads once, few, many or a size class.

>TRBJ1-2|TRBV7-9|-|-
CASSLGSNGYTF
TGTGCCAGCAGCTTGGGGTCGAATGGCTACACCTTC
>TRBJ1-1|TRBV12-5|-|-
CASGFIRQMNTEAFF
TGTGCTAGTGGTTTCATACGTCAGATGAACACTGAAGCTTTCTTT
>TRBJ2-2|TRBV30|-|once
CAWSTGGELFF
TGTGCCTGGAGTACAGGCGGGGAGCTGTTTTTT
>TRBJ2-7|TRBV7-6|TRBD2|few
CASSLTLAGGRKAYEQYF
TGTGCCAGCAGCTTAACGCTAGCGGGGGGCCGAAAAGCCTACGAGCAGTACTTC
>TRBJ1-5|TRBV7-8|TRBD1|-
CASSLAQGDYNQPQHF
TGTGCCAGCAGCTTAGCGCAGGGGGACTACAATCAGCCCCAGCATTTT
>TRBJ2-5|TRBV29-1|-|-
CSVDSQRAGGETQYF
TGCAGCGTTGATTCCCAGAGGGCCGGTGGGGAGACCCAGTACTTC
>TRBJ2-4|TRBV29-1|-|few
CSVKVGAKNIQYF
TGCAGCGTGAAAGTGGGGGCCAAAAACATTCAGTACTTC
>TRBJ2-3|TRBV28|TRBD2|-
CASSLSPGLGSSTDTQYF
TGTGCCAGCAGTTTATCCCCGGGACTAGGTAGCAGCACAGATACGCAGTATTTT
>TRBJ2-1|TRBV5-1|-|-
CASRDSGHEQFF
TGCGCCAGCAGGGACTCGGGGCATGAGCAGTTCTTC
>TRBJ2-5|TRBV15|-|-
CATLDRDTTQETQYF
TGTGCCACGCTGGACCGGGACACCACGCAAGAGACCCAGTACTTC
>TRBJ1-2|TRBV2|-|-
CASSRPVGARGYTF
TGTGCCAGCAGCCGCCCCGTGGGGGCGCGTGGCTACACCTTC
>TRBJ2-5|TRBV12-3/TRBV12-4|-|-
CASRGSQYNEQYF
TGTGCCAGCAGGGGAAGTCAGTACAATGAGCAGTACTTC
>TRBJ2-7|TRBV5-1|TRBD2|once
CASSFRTSGPTYEQYF
TGCGCCAGCAGCTTCAGGACTAGCGGGCCGACCTACGAGCAGTACTTC
>TRBJ2-3|TRBV6-5|-|few
CASSLYDTQYF
TGTGCCAGCAGTTTATATGATACGCAGTATTTT
>TRBJ1-1|TRBV30|-|-
CAWSVLSGDAFF
TGTGCCTGGAGTGTACTTTCGGGAGATGCTTTCTTT
>TRBJ2-7|TRBV7-9|TRBD1|-
CASSSPGQTYEQYF
TGTGCCAGCAGCTCCCCGGGACAGACCTACGAGCAGTACTTC
>TRBJ2-5|TRBV20-1|-|-
CSARVFYQETQYF
TGCAGTGCTAGAGTATTCTACCAAGAGACCCAGTACTTC
>TRBJ1-1|TRBV7-8|TRBD1|-
CASSLGTGGTNTEAFF
TGTGCCAGCAGCCTCGGGACAGGGGGCACGAACACTGAAGCTTTCTTT
>TRBJ2-7|TRBV20-1|TRBD1|few
CSPSGQAYEQYF
TGCAGTCCCAGTGGACAGGCTTACGAGCAGTACTTC
>TRBJ2-5|TRBV27|-|-
CASSRVLGQETQYF
TGTGCCAGCAGCCGGGTTTTGGGGCAAGAGACCCAGTACTTC
>TRBJ1-2|TRBV7-8|-|-
CASSLDQGTYGYTF
TGTGCCAGCAGCTTAGATCAGGGGACCTATGGCTACACCTTC
>TRBJ2-1|TRBV20-1|TRBD2|-
CSSPGTSGSGQFF
TGCAGTTCCCCAGGGACTAGCGGGAGTGGGCAGTTCTTC
>TRBJ2-1|TRBV4-2|-|-
CASSQAGGVAYNEQFF
TGTGCCAGCAGCCAAGCCGGGGGAGTGGCCTACAATGAGCAGTTCTTC
>TRBJ2-3|TRBV20-1|-|-
CSARPPAAGTDTQYF
TGCAGTGCTAGGCCCCCGGCAGCGGGCACAGATACGCAGTATTTT
>TRBJ2-1|TRBV7-8|TRBD2|-
CASSLGAGGPDIYNEQFF
TGTGCCAGCAGCTTAGGCGCGGGAGGGCCCGATATTTACAATGAGCAGTTCTTC
>TRBJ2-4|TRBV20-1|-|-
CSAETGQAGGNIQYF
TGCAGTGCTGAAACTGGACAGGCGGGGGGAAACATTCAGTACTTC
>TRBJ2-7|TRBV25-1|-|-
CASRPGMTYEQYF
TGTGCCAGCAGGCCGGGCATGACCTACGAGCAGTACTTC
>TRBJ2-3|TRBV12-3/TRBV12-4|TRBD1|-
CASRSQTGGLTDTQYF
TGTGCCAGCAGGTCCCAGACAGGGGGTCTCACAGATACGCAGTATTTT
>TRBJ2-6|TRBV20-1|TRBD2|-
CSASRGAGANVLTF
TGCAGTGCTTCACGGGGGGCTGGGGCCAACGTCCTGACTTTC
>TRBJ2-1|TRBV4-1|TRBD2|once
CASSQGFGGANNEQFF
TGCGCCAGCAGCCAAGGTTTCGGGGGGGCCAACAATGAGCAGTTCTTC
>TRBJ1-6|TRBV6-2/TRBV6-3|-|few
CASRRDGNSPLHF
TGTGCCAGCAGACGGGACGGTAATTCACCCCTCCACTTT
>TRBJ2-1|TRBV21-1|-|-
CASSKGSSKQYNEQFF
TGTGCCAGCAGCAAAGGTAGTAGTAAGCAGTACAATGAGCAGTTCTTC
>TRBJ2-2|TRBV3-1|-|-
CASSQGWANTGELFF
TGTGCCAGCAGCCAAGGTTGGGCAAACACCGGGGAGCTGTTTTTT
>TRBJ2-5|TRBV12-5|TRBD1|-
CASGPGQGEETQYF
TGTGCTAGTGGTCCGGGACAGGGGGAAGAGACCCAGTACTTC
>TRBJ2-5|TRBV9|-|many
CASSVDGQETQYF
TGTGCCAGCAGCGTAGATGGCCAAGAGACCCAGTACTTC
>TRBJ2-7|TRBV13|TRBD1|-
CASSSRGKENEQYF
TGTGCCAGCAGCTCCAGGGGGAAAGAAAACGAGCAGTACTTC
>TRBJ1-5|TRBV7-2|-|-
CASSSTGVGQPQHF
TGTGCCAGCAGCTCCACCGGGGTGGGGCAGCCCCAGCATTTT
>TRBJ2-7|TRBV3-1|-|few
CASSHWTHTYEQYF
TGTGCCAGCAGCCATTGGACTCATACCTACGAGCAGTACTTC
>TRBJ1-2|TRBV7-9|TRBD1|-
CASGEQGQYYGYTF
TGTGCCAGCGGGGAACAGGGACAGTACTATGGCTACACCTTC
>TRBJ2-5|TRBV20-1|-|once
CSAALGQVQETQYF
TGCAGTGCCGCGTTGGGACAAGTCCAAGAGACCCAGTACTTC
>TRBJ2-4|TRBV5-1|-|-
CASSSQRRVAKNIQYF
TGCGCCAGCAGCTCCCAAAGACGGGTAGCCAAAAACATTCAGTACTTC
>TRBJ2-5|TRBV25-1|TRBD1|-
CASSEGQPGETQYF
TGTGCCAGCAGTGAGGGACAGCCCGGGGAGACCCAGTACTTC
>TRBJ2-3|TRBV29-1|TRBD2|-
CSVGLGLAGADTQYF
TGCAGCGTTGGCCTGGGACTAGCGGGAGCAGATACGCAGTATTTT
>TRBJ1-2|TRBV5-1|-|-
CASSNRTGPHGYTF
TGCGCCAGCAGCAACAGAACAGGGCCGCATGGCTACACCTTC
>TRBJ2-7|TRBV20-1|-|-
CSALPSDPYEQYF
TGCAGTGCCCTGCCGAGCGATCCCTACGAGCAGTACTTC
>TRBJ2-6|TRBV7-2|-|-
CASSSGHVGSGANVLTF
TGTGCCAGCAGCTCGGGACACGTTGGGTCTGGGGCCAACGTCCTGACTTTC
>TRBJ2-1|TRBV20-1|-|-
CSAKWTEVYNEQFF
TGCAGTGCTAAATGGACAGAAGTCTACAATGAGCAGTTCTTC
>TRBJ2-5|TRBV14|-|-
CASSQDPRTKLTQYF
TGTGCCAGCAGCCAAGATCCCAGGACGAAATTGACCCAGTACTTC
>TRBJ2-3|TRBV20-1|TRBD2|-
CSARRAGGRTDTQYF
TGCAGTGCTAGGAGAGCGGGAGGGAGAACAGATACGCAGTATTTT
>TRBJ2-7|TRBV3-1|TRBD1|-
CASSQGNRDRAYEQYF
TGTGCCAGCAGCCAAGGGAATAGGGACAGGGCCTACGAGCAGTACTTC
>TRBJ1-1|TRBV15|-|-
CATSSYLGDTEAFF
TGTGCCACCAGCAGCTATTTGGGGGACACTGAAGCTTTCTTT
>TRBJ2-1|TRBV29-1|-|-
CSVEWVLSYNEQFF
TGCAGCGTTGAATGGGTACTCTCCTACAATGAGCAGTTCTTC
>TRBJ1-2|TRBV3-1|-|-
CASSQVGGNYGYTF
TGTGCCAGCAGCCAAGTCGGGGGAAACTATGGCTACACCTTC
>TRBJ1-1|TRBV3-1|-|-
CASSPRSVGHSYADEAFF
TGTGCCAGCAGCCCACGTTCGGTCGGCCATAGTTACGCCGATGAAGCTTTCTTT